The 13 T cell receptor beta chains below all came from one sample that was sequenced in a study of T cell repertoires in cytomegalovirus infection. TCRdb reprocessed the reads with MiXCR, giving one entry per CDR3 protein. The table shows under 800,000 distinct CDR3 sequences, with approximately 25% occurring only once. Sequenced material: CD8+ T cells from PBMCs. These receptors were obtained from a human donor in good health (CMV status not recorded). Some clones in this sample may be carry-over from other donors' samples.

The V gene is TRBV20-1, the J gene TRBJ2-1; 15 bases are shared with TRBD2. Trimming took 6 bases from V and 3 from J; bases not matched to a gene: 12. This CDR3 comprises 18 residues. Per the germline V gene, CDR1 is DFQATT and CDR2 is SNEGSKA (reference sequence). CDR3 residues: CSAEGGLAGGNHYNEQFF. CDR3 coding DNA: TGCAGTGCAGAGGGGGGACTAGCGGGGGGTAATCACTACAATGAGCAGTTCTTC.

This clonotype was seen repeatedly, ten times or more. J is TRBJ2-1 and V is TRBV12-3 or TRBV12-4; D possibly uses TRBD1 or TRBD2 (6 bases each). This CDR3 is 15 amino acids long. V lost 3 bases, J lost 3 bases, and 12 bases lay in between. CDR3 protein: CASSFSGGLYNEQFF. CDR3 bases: TGTGCCAGCAGTTTCTCCGGGGGCCTCTACAATGAGCAGTTCTTC.

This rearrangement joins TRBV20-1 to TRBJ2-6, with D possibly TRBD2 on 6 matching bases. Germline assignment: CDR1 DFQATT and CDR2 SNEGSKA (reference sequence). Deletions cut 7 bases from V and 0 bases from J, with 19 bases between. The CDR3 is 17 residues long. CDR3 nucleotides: TGCAGTGTTCTACTTCGGGGGTTCGACTCTGGGGCCAACGTCCTGACTTTC. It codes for CSVLLRGFDSGANVLTF.

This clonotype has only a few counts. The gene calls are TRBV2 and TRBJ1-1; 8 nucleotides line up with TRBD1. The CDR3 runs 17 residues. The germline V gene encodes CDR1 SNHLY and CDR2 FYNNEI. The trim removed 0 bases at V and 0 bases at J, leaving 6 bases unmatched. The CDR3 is CASSEARGQGVNTEAFF. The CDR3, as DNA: TGTGCCAGCAGTGAAGCGAGAGGACAGGGAGTGAACACTGAAGCTTTCTTT.

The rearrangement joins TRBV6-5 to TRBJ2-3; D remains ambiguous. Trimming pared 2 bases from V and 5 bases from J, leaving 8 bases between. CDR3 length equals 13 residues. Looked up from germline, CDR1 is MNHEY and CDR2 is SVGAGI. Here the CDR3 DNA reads TGTGCCAGCAGTTACCCCGCAGGAGATACGCAGTATTTT. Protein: CASSYPAGDTQYF.

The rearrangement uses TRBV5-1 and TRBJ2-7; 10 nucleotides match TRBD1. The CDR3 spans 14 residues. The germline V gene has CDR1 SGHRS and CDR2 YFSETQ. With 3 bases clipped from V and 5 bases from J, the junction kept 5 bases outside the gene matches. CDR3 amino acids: CASSSLDRGDEQYF. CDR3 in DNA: TGCGCCAGCAGCTCCTTGGACAGGGGGGACGAGCAGTACTTC.

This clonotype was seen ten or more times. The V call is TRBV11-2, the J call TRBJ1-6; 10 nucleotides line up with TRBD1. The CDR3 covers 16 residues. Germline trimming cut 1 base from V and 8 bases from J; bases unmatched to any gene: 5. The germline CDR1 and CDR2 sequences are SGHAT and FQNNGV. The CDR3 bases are TGTGCCAGCAGCTTAGGGGACAGGGGACCATATTCACCCCTCCACTTT. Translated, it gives CASSLGDRGPYSPLHF.

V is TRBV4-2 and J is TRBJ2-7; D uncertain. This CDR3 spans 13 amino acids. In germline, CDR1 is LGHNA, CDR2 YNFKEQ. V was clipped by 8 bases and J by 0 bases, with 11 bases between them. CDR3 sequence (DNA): TGTGCCAGCGGGATACCTGGCTCCTACGAGCAGTACTTC. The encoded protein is CASGIPGSYEQYF.

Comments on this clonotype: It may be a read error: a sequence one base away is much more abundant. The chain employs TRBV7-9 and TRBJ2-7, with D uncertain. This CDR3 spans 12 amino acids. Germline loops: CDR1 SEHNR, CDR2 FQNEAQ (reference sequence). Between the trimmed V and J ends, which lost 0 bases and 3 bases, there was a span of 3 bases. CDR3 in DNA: TGTGCCAGCAGCTTAGCTCTCTACGAGCAGTACTTC. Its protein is CASSLALYEQYF. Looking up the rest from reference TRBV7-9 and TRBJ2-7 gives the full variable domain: DTGVSQNPRHKITKRGQNVTFRCDPISEHNRLYWYRQTLGQGPEFLTYFQNEAQLEKSRLLSDRFSAERPKGSFSTLEIQRTEQGDSAMYLCASSLALYEQYFGPGTRLTVT.

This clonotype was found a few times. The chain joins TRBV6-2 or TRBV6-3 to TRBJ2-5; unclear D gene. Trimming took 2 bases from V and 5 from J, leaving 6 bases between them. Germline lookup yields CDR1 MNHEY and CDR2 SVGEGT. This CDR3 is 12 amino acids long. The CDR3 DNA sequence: TGTGCCAGCAGTTACCCGGTTGAGACCCAGTACTTC. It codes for CASSYPVETQYF.

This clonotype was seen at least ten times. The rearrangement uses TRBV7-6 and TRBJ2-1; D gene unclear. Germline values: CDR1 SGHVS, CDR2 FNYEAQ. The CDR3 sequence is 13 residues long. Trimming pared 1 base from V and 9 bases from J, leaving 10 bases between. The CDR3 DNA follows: TGTGCCAGCAGCTTAGAAGGCCCAAGTGAGCAGTTCTTC. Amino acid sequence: CASSLEGPSEQFF. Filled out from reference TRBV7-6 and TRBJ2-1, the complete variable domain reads GAGVSQSPRYKVTKRGQDVALRCDPISGHVSLYWYRQALGQGPEFLTYFNYEAQQDKSGLPNDRFSAERPEGSISTLTIQRTEQRDSAMYRCASSLEGPSEQFFGPGTRLTVL.

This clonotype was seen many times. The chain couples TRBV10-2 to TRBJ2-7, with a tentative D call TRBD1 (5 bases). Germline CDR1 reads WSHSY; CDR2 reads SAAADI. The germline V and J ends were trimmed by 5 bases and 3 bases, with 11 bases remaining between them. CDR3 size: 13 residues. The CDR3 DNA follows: TGCGCCAGCAGTCAGGGCCCCGGCTACGAGCAGTACGTC. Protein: CASSQGPGYEQYV.

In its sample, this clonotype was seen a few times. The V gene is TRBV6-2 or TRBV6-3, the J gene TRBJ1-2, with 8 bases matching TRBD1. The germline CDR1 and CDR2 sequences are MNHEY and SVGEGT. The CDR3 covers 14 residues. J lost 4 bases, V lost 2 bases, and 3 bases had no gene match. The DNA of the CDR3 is TGTGCCAGCAGTTACGGACAGGGTACCTATGGCTACACCTTC. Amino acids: CASSYGQGTYGYTF.